A selection of T cell receptor beta chains follows, all from one sample in a study of CD8+ T cells in alopecia areata. TCRdb's copy holds only in-frame clones and misses some; the assay was immunoSEQ multiplex PCR. The sample yields around 100,000 clones, 40% to 50% seen once. The sample consisted of CD8+ T cells sorted from blood, taken at week 24, from a patient treated with tofacitinib. These receptors originate from a human donor with alopecia areata. Each CDR3 is given without its conserved first and last residue.

V gene	J gene	CDR3 protein
TRBV19	TRBJ2-7	ASTSAGGTYEQY
TRBV7-8	TRBJ1-2	ASSQRGDRAGYT
TRBV19	TRBJ1-1	ASSNGNTEAF
TRBV19	TRBJ2-7	ASSSASGRYEQY
TRBV6-1	TRBJ2-7	ASSGTVSSYEQY
TRBV28	TRBJ1-1	ASRRNTEAF
TRBV29-1	TRBJ1-1	SVKGRVNTEAF
TRBV2	TRBJ2-7	ASSEGTAFSYEQY
TRBV5-1	TRBJ2-5	ASSLAFLDATQY
TRBV6-4	TRBJ2-3	ASSDSTSGSTDTQY
TRBV29-1	TRBJ1-2	SVDRNYGYT
TRBV14	TRBJ2-7	ASSPGGYEQY
TRBV29-1	TRBJ2-1	SVTSGRALNEQF
TRBV13	TRBJ2-1	ASSSSGGNEQF
TRBV29-1	TRBJ2-7	SVEGVVAGSSYEQY
TRBV29-1	TRBJ1-2	SVEQRASYGYT
TRBV20-1	TRBJ2-7	SATNGGEQY
TRBV29-1	TRBJ2-7	SVDKANEQY
TRBV29-1	TRBJ1-1	SAIGPGQTEAF
TRBV29-1	TRBJ1-2	SVEEGGGYYGYT